Given below is one T cell receptor (beta chain) in context. Original data processing: Reference gene primers were amplified, and this amplification served to estimate nucleated cell counts. The data were produced by immunoSEQ multiplex PCR, yet TCRdb's version contains in-frame clones alone and is incomplete. The DNA gave D and trimming, while V, J and clone size come from that table. The sample lists 9,900 or so clones, 90% occurring once. The sample originates from a study of blood T cell repertoires in COVID-19. Study-wide context: Both acute and convalescent COVID-19 samples were obtained from the United States, Italy and Spain. The analysed material was cDNA or gDNA that came from T cells, B-cell-depleted T cells, or PBMCs.

Germline assignment: CDR1 SGHVT and CDR2 SQSDAQ. This CDR3 has 18 amino acids. Deletions cut 5 bases from V and 4 bases from J, with 24 bases between. V is TRBV7-4 and J is TRBJ1-5, with D perhaps matching TRBD1 (5 bases). Sequences were obtained from peripheral blood. The receptor comes from a human donor in a cohort sampled during active COVID-19. CDR3 nucleotides: TGTGCCAGCAGCCCTACAGATCCGAGAACCGGGGGGAATCAGCCCCAGCATTTT. Translated: CASSPTDPRTGGNQPQHF. Complete variable domain (other parts from reference TRBV7-4 and TRBJ1-5): GAGVSQSPRYKVAKRGRDVALRCDSISGHVTLYWYRQTLGQGSEVLTYSQSDAQRDKSGRPSGRFSAERPERSVSTLKIQRTEQGDSAVYLCASSPTDPRTGGNQPQHFGDGTRLSIL.